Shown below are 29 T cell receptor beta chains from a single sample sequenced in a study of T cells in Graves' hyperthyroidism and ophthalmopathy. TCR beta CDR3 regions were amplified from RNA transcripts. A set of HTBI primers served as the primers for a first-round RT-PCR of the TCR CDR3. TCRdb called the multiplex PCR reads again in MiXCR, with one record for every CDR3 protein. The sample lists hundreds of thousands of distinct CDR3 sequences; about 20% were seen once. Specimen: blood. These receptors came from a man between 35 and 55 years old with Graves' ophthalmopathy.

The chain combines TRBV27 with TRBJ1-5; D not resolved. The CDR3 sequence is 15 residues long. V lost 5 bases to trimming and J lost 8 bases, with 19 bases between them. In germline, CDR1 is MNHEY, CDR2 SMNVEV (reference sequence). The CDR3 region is CASSLGPVPQKPQHF. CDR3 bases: TGTGCCAGCAGTCTCGGGCCGGTTCCTCAAAAGCCCCAGCATTTT.

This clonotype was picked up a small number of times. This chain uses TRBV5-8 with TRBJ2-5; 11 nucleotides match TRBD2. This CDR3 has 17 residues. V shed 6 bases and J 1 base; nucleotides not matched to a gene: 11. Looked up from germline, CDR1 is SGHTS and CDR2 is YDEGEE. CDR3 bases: TGTGCCAGCACGTTTCTGGGGACTAGCGGAGTCCAAGAGACCCAGTACTTC. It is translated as CASTFLGTSGVQETQYF. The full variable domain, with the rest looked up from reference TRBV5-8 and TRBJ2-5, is EAGVTQSPTHLIKTRGQQATLRCSPISGHTSVYWYQQALGLGLQFLLWYDEGEERNRGNFPPRFSGRQFPNYSSELNVNALELEDSALYLCASTFLGTSGVQETQYFGPGTRLLVL.

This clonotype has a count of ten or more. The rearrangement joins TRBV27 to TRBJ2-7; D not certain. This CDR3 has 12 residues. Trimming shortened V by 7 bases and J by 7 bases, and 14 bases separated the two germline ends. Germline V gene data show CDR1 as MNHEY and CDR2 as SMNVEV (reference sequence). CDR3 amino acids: CASTSYNGEQYF. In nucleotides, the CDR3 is TGTGCCAGCACGTCGTATAACGGGGAGCAGTACTTC.

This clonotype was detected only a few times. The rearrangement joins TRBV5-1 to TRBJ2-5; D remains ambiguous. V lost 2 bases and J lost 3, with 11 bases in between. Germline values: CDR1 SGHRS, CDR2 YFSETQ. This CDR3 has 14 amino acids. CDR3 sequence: CASSFMAVEETQYF. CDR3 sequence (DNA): TGCGCCAGCAGCTTTATGGCAGTAGAAGAGACCCAGTACTTC.

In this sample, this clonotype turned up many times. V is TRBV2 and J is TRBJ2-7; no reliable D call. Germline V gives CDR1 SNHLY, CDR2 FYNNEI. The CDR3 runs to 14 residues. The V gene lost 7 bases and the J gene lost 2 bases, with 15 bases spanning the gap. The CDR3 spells CASILNALTYEQYF. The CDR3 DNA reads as TGTGCCAGCATCCTGAATGCGTTAACCTACGAGCAGTACTTC. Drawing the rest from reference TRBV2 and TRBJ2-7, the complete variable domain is EPEVTQTPSHQVTQMGQEVILRCVPISNHLYFYWYRQILGQKVEFLVSFYNNEISEKSEIFDDQFSVERPDGSNFTLKIRSTKLEDSAMYFCASILNALTYEQYFGPGTRLTVT.

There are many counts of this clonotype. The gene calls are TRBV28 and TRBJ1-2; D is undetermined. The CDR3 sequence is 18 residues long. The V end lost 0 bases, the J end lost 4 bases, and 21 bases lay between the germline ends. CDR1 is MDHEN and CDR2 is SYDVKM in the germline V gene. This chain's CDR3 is CASSLWNIWGGSSYGYTF. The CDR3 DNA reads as TGTGCCAGCAGTTTATGGAATATTTGGGGAGGTTCGTCCTATGGCTACACCTTC.

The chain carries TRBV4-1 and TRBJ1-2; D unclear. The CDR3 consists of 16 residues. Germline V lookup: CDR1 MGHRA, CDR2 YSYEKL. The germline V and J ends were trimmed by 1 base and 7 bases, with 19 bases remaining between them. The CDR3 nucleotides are TGCGCCAGCAGCCAAGGGTGGCCCCTACCGAGCGGTGGCTACACCTTC. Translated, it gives CASSQGWPLPSGGYTF.

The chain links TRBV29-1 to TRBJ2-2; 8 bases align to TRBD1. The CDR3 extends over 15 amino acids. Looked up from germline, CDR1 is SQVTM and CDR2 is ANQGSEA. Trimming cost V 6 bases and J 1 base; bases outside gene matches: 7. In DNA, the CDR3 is TGCAGCGTGATGACCGGGACAGGGAACACCGGGGAGCTGTTTTTT. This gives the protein CSVMTGTGNTGELFF.

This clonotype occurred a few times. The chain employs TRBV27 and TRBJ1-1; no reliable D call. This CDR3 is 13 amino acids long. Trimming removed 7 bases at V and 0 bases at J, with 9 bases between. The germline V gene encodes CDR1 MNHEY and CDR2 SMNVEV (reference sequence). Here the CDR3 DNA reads TGTGCCAGCAACCTAGGCCTGAACACTGAAGCTTTCTTT. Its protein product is CASNLGLNTEAFF.

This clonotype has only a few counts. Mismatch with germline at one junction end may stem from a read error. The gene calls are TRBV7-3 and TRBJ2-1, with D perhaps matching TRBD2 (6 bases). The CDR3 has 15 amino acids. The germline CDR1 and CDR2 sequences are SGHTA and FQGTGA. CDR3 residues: CASRTSRDSFNEQFF. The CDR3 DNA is TGTGCCAGCAGGACATCCCGGGACTCCTTCAATGAGCAGTTCTTC. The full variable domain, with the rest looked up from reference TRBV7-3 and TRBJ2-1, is GAGVSQTPSNKVTEKGKYVELRCDPISGHTALYWYRQSLGQGPEFLIYFQGTGAADDSGLPNDRFFAVRPEGSVSTLKIQRTERGDSAVYLCASRTSRDSFNEQFFGPGTRLTVL.

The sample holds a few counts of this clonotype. CDR3 bases: TGTGCCAGCACCCTGGACAGGGCGGACACCGGGGAGCTGTTTTTT. This encodes CASTLDRADTGELFF. The chain couples TRBV2 to TRBJ2-2; TRBD1 matches at 8 bases. V shed 7 bases and J 3 bases; nucleotides not matched to a gene: 7. The germline CDR1 and CDR2 sequences are SNHLY and FYNNEI. The CDR3 runs to 15 residues. The full variable domain, rest sourced from reference TRBV2 and TRBJ2-2, is EPEVTQTPSHQVTQMGQEVILRCVPISNHLYFYWYRQILGQKVEFLVSFYNNEISEKSEIFDDQFSVERPDGSNFTLKIRSTKLEDSAMYFCASTLDRADTGELFFGEGSRLTVL.

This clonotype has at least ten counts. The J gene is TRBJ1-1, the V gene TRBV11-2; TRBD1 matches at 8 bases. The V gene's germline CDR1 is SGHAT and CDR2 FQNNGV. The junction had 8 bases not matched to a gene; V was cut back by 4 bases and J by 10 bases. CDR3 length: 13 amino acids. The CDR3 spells CASSSQGAGGAFF. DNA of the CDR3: TGTGCCAGCAGCTCCCAGGGGGCCGGGGGAGCTTTCTTT.

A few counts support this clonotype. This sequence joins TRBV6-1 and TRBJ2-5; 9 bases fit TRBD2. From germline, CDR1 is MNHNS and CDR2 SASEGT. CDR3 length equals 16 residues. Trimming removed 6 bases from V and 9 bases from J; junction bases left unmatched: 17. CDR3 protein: CASRGGGGASREAQYF. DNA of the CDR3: TGTGCCAGCAGAGGTGGCGGGGGGGCCAGCAGGGAGGCCCAGTACTTC.

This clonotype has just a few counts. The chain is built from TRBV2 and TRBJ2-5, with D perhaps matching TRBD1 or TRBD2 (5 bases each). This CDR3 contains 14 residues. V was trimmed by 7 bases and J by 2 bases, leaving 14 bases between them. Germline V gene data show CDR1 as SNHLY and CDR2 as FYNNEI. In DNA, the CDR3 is TGTGCCAGCACTCATCTGGGACCGCAAGAGACCCAGTACTTC. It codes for CASTHLGPQETQYF.

The CDR3 DNA is TGTGCCAGCAGCTTAGGCGTGTTAGGCAGCCAACAAGAGACCCAGTACTTC. It specifies CASSLGVLGSQQETQYF. The rearrangement joins TRBV11-2 to TRBJ2-5, with D hard to call. Germline V gene data show CDR1 as SGHAT and CDR2 as FQNNGV. The CDR3 has 17 residues. V shed 1 base and J shed 2 bases, with 17 bases lying between them.

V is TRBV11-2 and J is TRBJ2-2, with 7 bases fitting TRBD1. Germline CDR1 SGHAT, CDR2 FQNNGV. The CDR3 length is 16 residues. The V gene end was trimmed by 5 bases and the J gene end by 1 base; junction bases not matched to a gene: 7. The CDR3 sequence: CASSRAGGVNTGELFF. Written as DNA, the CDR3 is TGTGCCAGCAGCCGCGCAGGGGGAGTGAACACCGGGGAGCTGTTTTTT.

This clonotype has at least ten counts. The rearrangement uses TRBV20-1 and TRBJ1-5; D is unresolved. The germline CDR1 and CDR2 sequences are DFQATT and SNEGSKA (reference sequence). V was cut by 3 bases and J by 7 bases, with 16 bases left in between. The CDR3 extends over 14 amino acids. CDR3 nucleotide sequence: TGCAGTGCTAGGGAACATGGGAACCGACAGCCCCAGCATTTT. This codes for CSAREHGNRQPQHF.

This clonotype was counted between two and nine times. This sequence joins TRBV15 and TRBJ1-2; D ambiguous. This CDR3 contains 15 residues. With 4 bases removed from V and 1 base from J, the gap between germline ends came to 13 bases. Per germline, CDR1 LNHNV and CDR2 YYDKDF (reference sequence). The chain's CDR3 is CATSTDGPGNYGYTF. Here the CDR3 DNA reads TGTGCCACCAGCACCGACGGCCCCGGTAACTATGGCTACACCTTC. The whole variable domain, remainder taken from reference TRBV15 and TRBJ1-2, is DAMVIQNPRYQVTQFGKPVTLSCSQTLNHNVMYWYQQKSSQAPKLLFHYYDKDFNNEADTPDNFQSRRPNTSFCFLDIRSPGLGDTAMYLCATSTDGPGNYGYTFGSGTRLTVV.

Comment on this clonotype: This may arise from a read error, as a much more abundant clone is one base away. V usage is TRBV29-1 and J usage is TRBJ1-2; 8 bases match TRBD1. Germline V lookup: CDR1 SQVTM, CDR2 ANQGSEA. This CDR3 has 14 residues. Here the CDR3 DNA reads TGCAGCGTTGGTCTTGGACAGGGCCACTATGGCTACGCCTTC. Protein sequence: CSVGLGQGHYGYAF.

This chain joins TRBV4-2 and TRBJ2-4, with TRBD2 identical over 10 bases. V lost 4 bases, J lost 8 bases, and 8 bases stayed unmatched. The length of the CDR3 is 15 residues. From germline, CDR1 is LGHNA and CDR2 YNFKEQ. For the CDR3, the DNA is TGTGCCAGCAGCCCGAGCGGGGGGGCCTTGGACATTCAGTACTTC. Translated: CASSPSGGALDIQYF.

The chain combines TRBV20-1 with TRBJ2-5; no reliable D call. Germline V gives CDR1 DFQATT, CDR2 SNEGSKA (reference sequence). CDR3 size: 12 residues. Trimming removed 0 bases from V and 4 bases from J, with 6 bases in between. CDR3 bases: TGCAGTGCTAGAGACACCATAGAGACCCAGTACTTC. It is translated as CSARDTIETQYF.

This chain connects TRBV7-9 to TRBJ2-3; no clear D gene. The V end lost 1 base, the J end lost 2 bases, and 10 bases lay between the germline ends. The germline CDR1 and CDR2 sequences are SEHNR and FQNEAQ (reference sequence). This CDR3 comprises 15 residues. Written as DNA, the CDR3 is TGTGCCAGCAGCTTAGTGGGCGATTTCACAGATACGCAGTATTTT. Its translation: CASSLVGDFTDTQYF.

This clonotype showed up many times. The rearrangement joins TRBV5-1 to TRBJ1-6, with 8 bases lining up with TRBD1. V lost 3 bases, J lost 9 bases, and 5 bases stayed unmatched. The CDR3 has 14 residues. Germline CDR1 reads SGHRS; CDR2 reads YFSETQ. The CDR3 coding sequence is TGCGCCAGCAGCTCGGGACAGGAGGGTTCACCCCTCCACTTT. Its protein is CASSSGQEGSPLHF. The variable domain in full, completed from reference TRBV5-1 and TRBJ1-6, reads KAGVTQTPRYLIKTRGQQVTLSCSPISGHRSVSWYQQTPGQGLQFLFEYFSETQRNKGNFPGRFSGRQFSNSRSEMNVSTLELGDSALYLCASSSGQEGSPLHFGNGTRLTVT.

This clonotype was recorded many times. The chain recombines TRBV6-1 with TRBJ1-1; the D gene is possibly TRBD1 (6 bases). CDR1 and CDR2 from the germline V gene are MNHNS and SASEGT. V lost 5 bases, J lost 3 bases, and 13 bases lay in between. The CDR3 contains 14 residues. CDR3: CASSRIRGYTEAFF. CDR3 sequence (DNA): TGTGCCAGCAGTCGAATCAGGGGTTACACTGAAGCTTTCTTT.

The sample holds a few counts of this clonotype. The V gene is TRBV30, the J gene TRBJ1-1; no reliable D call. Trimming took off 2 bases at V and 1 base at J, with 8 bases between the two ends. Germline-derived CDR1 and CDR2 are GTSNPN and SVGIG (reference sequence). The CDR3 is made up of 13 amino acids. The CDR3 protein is CAWSSQENTEAFF. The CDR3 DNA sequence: TGTGCCTGGAGTAGTCAGGAGAACACTGAAGCTTTCTTT.

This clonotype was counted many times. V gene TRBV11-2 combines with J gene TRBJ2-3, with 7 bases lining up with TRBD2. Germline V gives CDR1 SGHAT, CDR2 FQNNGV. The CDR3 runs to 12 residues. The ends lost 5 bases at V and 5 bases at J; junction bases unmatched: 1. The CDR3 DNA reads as TGTGCCAGCAGCGCTAGCGGAGATACGCAGTATTTT. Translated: CASSASGDTQYF.

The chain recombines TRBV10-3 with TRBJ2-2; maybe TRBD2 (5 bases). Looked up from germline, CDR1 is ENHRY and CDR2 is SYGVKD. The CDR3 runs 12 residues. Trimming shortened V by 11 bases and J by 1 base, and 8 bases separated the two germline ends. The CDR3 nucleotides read TGTGCCTGCGGGTTGAACACCGGGGAGCTGTTTTTT. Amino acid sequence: CACGLNTGELFF.

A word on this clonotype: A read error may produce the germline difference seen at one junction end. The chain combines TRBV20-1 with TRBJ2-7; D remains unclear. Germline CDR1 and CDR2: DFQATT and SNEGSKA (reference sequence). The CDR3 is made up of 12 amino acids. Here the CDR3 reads CSGASIGYERYF. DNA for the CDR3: TGCAGTGGCGCAAGTATAGGTTACGAGCGGTACTTC.

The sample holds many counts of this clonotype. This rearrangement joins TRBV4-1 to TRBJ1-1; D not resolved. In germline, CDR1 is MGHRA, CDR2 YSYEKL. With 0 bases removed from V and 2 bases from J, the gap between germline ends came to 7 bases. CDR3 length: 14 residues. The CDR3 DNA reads TGCGCCAGCAGCCAAGATAGGCACAACACTGAAGCTTTCTTT. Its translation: CASSQDRHNTEAFF.